This T cell receptor (beta chain) was documented in a study of identical twins. TCRdb ran MiXCR on the 5' RACE reads and lists one entry per CDR3 protein. This sample has about 240,000 distinct CDR3 sequences, with roughly 13% found just once. Details on this clonotype: Its specificity is unknown.

Germline V gene data show CDR1 as SGHRS and CDR2 as YFSETQ. Trimming took 0 bases from V and 4 from J, leaving 11 bases between them. This CDR3 is built from 15 residues. Regarding the study as a whole: Beta out-of-frame twin sharing showed a weaker excess.

The sample was also reused in another study, on yellow fever vaccine responses in identical twins.

This TCR came from a woman in her late teens or twenties in good health. The chain employs TRBV5-1 and TRBJ2-1, with D tentatively TRBD2 (6 bases). Source material: memory (CD45RO+) T cells sorted from blood. The CDR3 protein is CASSLGLEGYNEQFF. CDR3 in DNA: TGCGCCAGCAGCTTGGGACTAGAGGGGTACAATGAGCAGTTCTTC.